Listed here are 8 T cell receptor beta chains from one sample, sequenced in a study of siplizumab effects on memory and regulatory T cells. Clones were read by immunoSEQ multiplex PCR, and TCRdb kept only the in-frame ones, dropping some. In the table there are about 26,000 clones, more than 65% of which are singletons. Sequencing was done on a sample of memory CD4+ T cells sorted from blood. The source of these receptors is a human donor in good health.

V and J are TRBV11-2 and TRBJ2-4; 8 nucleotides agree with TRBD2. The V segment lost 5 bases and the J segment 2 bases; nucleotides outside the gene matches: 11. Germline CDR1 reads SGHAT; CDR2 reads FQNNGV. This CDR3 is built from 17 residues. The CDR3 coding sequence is TGTGCCAGCAGCACTCGTACTGGCGGGAGGTCCAAAAACATTCAGTACTTC. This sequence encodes CASSTRTGGRSKNIQYF.

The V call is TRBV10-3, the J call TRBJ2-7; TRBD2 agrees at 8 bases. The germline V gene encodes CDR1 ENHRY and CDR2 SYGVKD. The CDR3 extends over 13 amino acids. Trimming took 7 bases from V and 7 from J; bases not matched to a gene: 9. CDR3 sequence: CAIKREGQKEQYF. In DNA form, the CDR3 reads TGTGCCATCAAACGGGAGGGCCAGAAGGAGCAGTACTTC.

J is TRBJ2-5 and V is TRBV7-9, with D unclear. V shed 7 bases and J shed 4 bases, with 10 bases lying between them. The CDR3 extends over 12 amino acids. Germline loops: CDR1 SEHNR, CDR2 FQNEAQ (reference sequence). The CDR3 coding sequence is TGTGCCAGCACCGAAGGACGAGAGACCCAGTACTTC. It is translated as CASTEGRETQYF. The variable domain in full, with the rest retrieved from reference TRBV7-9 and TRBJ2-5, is DTGVSQNPRHKITKRGQNVTFRCDPISEHNRLYWYRQTLGQGPEFLTYFQNEAQLEKSRLLSDRFSAERPKGSFSTLEIQRTEQGDSAMYLCASTEGRETQYFGPGTRLLVL.

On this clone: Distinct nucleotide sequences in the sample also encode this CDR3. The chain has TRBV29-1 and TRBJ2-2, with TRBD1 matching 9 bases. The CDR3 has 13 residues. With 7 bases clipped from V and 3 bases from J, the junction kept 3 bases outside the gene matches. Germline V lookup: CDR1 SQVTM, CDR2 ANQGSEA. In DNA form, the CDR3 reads TGCAGCGGGGGACAGGGAGACACCGGGGAGCTGTTTTTT. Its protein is CSGGQGDTGELFF.

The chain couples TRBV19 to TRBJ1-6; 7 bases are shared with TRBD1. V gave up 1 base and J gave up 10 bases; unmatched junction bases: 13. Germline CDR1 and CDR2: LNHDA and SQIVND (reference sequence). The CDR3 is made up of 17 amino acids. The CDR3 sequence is CASSIGWAGTVVSPLHF. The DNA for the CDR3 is TGTGCCAGTAGTATAGGGTGGGCCGGGACAGTAGTCTCACCCCTCCACTTT. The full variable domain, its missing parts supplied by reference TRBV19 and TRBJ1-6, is DGGITQSPKYLFRKEGQNVTLSCEQNLNHDAMYWYRQDPGQGLRLIYYSQIVNDFQKGDIAEGYSVSREKKESFPLTVTSAQKNPTAFYLCASSIGWAGTVVSPLHFGNGTRLTVT.

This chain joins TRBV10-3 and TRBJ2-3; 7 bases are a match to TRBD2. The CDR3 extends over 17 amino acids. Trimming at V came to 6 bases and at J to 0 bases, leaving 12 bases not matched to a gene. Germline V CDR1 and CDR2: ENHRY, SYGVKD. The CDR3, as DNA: TGTGCCATCAGCCTGACTAGCCGGAGTGCTAGCACAGATACGCAGTATTTT. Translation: CAISLTSRSASTDTQYF.

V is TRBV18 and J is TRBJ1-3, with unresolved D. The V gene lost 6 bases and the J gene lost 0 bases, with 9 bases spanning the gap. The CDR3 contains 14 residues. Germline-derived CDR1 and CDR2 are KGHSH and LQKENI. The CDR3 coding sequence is TGTGCCAGCTCGCCTAACGACTCTGGAAACACCATATATTTT. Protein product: CASSPNDSGNTIYF.

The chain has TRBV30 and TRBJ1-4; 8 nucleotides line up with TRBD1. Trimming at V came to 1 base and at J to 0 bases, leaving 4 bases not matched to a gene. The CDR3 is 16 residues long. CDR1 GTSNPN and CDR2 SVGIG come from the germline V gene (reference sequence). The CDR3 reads CAWSAYRGSTNEKLFF. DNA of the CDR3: TGTGCCTGGAGTGCCTACAGGGGGTCAACTAATGAAAAACTGTTTTTT.